Presented here are 3 T cell receptor beta chains from one specimen sequenced in a study of shared T cell receptors in the human thymus. Generated by immunoSEQ multiplex PCR, the TCRdb table keeps only in-frame clones and is missing some. The sample gives hundreds of thousands of clones, more than 70% of which show up once; over 0.008% is in the top ten. These records were also assigned to another study, of human thymus T cells.

Sequenced: thymocytes. The receptors were sampled from a boy under two years old with a congenital heart defect.

The chain joins TRBV18 to TRBJ2-3; no definite D call. In germline, CDR1 is KGHSH, CDR2 LQKENI. The V end was cut by 5 bases, the J end by 2 bases, with 14 bases between. The CDR3 spans 15 residues. The CDR3: CASSALSAPTDTQYF. CDR3 in DNA: TGTGCCAGCTCAGCGTTATCCGCCCCCACAGATACGCAGTATTTT.

The rearrangement links TRBV5-1 to TRBJ1-1, with TRBD1 as a possible D gene (5 bases). V was cut by 4 bases and J by 3 bases, with 16 bases left in between. Germline V lookup: CDR1 SGHRS, CDR2 YFSETQ. The length of the CDR3 is 15 residues. CDR3 sequence reads: CASSVPLPGDTEAFF. In DNA, the CDR3 is TGCGCCAGCAGCGTGCCTCTACCGGGGGACACTGAAGCTTTCTTT. The variable domain in full, with the rest retrieved from reference TRBV5-1 and TRBJ1-1, is KAGVTQTPRYLIKTRGQQVTLSCSPISGHRSVSWYQQTPGQGLQFLFEYFSETQRNKGNFPGRFSGRQFSNSRSEMNVSTLELGDSALYLCASSVPLPGDTEAFFGQGTRLTVV.

CDR3: CATSYRVSRAYEQYF. The CDR3, as DNA: TGTGCCACCAGCTACCGGGTCTCCAGGGCCTACGAGCAGTACTTC. V gene TRBV15 combines with J gene TRBJ2-7; a weak D match, TRBD1 (5 bases). This CDR3 contains 15 residues. The germline V and J ends were trimmed by 5 bases and 2 bases, with 16 bases remaining between them. Germline CDR1 is LNHNV and CDR2 is YYDKDF (reference sequence).